This T cell receptor (beta chain) originates from a study of tissue T cells after allogeneic stem cell transplantation. Study-level results: The study did not identify alloreactive or antigen-specific tissue TCRs, and some clones might be persisting host cells. Shared clones across patients were few; motif clustering revealed tissue-specific shared signatures.

Worth noting for this clone: The antigen remains unidentified. Other nucleotide sequences in the sample specify the same CDR3.

CDR3 sequences, V/J genes, frequencies and template counts came from survey-depth TCRbeta sequencing. Profiled with immunoSEQ multiplex PCR; TCRdb holds only in-frame clones, not every one. The data hold thousands of clones, with 60% to 70% observed a single time. Steroid-refractory graft-versus-host disease after allogeneic hematopoietic cell transplant qualified adults for prospective research-autopsy enrollment. Every graft-versus-host disease patient had gastrointestinal disease and got several lines of graft-versus-host disease therapy. The source is an older male patient with steroid-refractory graft-versus-host disease after an allogeneic stem cell transplant. Certain T cells may be donor cells from the graft. The input for sequencing was duodenal tissue, taken at autopsy.

The CDR3 DNA follows: TGCAGCTTCTACCTGGTTGGACTAGCGGGGGGGCTAGAGACCCAGTACTTC. It translates to CSFYLVGLAGGLETQYF. V usage is TRBV29-1 and J usage is TRBJ2-5; 15 bases match TRBD2. The V gene's germline CDR1 is SQVTM and CDR2 ANQGSEA. V dropped 8 bases and J dropped 4; count of bases not matched to a gene: 14. The CDR3 runs 17 residues.